This T cell receptor beta chain was sequenced for a study of read filtering for tumor transcriptome and immune sequencing. About the research overall: Per sample, TCR-region reads ranged about 4 to 10.27 million by IR-seq, roughly 75 to 1,400 by RNA-seq. Broader study findings: Compared with RNA-seq, IR-seq gave much higher clonotype depth and reliability. Without single-read clonotypes, shared clonotype proportions correlated more between IR-seq and RNA-seq. In IR-seq, single-read clonotypes were about 80% of clonotypes but approximately 3.5% of reads.

As regards this clonotype: Its antigen remains unidentified.

From about 400 ng of RNA, a library with molecular barcoded alpha/delta and beta/gamma adaptors was made. TCRdb processed the reads anew with MiXCR; each CDR3 protein has one entry. The sample carries 120,000 or so distinct CDR3 sequences, over 10% recorded once. The TCR sequence derives from a donor aged 40 or older with multiple myeloma. Sequencing input: a population of CD138-negative cells sorted from bone marrow.

The DNA of the CDR3 is TGCGCCAGCAGCGCGTCGTGGAGCTCTGGAAACACCATATATTTT. It translates to CASSASWSSGNTIYF. The chain recombines TRBV4-1 with TRBJ1-3; no clear D gene. V lost 5 bases, J lost 0 bases, and 11 bases lay in between. There are 15 residues in the CDR3. Germline V CDR1 and CDR2: MGHRA, YSYEKL.